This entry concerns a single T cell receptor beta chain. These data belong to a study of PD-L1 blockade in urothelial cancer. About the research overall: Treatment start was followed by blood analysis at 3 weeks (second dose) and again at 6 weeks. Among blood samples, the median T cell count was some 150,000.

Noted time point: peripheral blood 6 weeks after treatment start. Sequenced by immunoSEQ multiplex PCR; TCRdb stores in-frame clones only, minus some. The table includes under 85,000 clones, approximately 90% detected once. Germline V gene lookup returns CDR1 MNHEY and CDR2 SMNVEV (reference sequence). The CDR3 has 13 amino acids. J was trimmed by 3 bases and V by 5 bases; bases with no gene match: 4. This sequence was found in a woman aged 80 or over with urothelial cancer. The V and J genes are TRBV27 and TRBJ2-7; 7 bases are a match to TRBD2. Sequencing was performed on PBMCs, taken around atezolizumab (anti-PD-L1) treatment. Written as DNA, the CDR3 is TGTGCCAGCAGTACTAGCGCTTACTACGAGCAGTACTTC. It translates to CASSTSAYYEQYF.